This T cell receptor beta chain was captured in a study of cytotoxic CD8 clonotypes in ibrutinib-treated CLL. About the research overall: Responses comprised about 25 partial and 2 complete; at median around 70 months, roughly 15 remained remitted and some twelve progressed. Study conclusions and caveats: Clonality showed a rise at ibrutinib response that reversed toward baseline at progression.

CDR1 and CDR2 from the germline V gene are KGHSH and LQKENI. CDR3 length equals 17 residues. V shed 0 bases and J shed 0 bases, with 11 bases lying between them. Depths of 1 in 200,000 to 1 in 1 million T cells were the sequencing target. The method was immunoSEQ multiplex PCR; TCRdb's version includes in-frame clones alone and lacks a portion of them. The data hold 30,000 to 40,000 clones, with approximately 70% observed a single time. In the case of this clone: As yet, its antigen is unknown.

The receptor's source is a human donor with chronic lymphocytic leukemia. The V gene is TRBV18, the J gene TRBJ1-4; tentative D call: TRBD1 (5 bases). Here the sequenced sample was PBMCs, taken at disease progression, from a patient treated with ibrutinib. CDR3 in amino acids: CASSPPFLGATNEKLFF. In DNA, the CDR3 is TGTGCCAGCTCACCACCGTTCTTGGGGGCAACTAATGAAAAACTGTTTTTT.